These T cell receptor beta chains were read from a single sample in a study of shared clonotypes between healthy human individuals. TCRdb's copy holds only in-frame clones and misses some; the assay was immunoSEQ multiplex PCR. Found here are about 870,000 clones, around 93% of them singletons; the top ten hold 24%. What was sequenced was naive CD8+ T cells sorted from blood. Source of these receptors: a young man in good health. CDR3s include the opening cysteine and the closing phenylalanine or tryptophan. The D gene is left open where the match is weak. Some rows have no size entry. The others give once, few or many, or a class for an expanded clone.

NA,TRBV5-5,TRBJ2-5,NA,TGTGCCAGCAGTTCTTCAGTGACCCAGTACTTC,CASSSSVTQYF
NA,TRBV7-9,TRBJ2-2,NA,TGTGCCAGCAGCTCACCATGGACCGGGGAGCTGTTTTTT,CASSSPWTGELFF
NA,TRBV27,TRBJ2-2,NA,TGTGCCAGCAGCGTATTCTTAATGGGGGGGCCGCACACCGGGGAGCTGTTTTTT,CASSVFLMGGPHTGELFF
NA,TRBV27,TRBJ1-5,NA,TGTGCCAGCAGTTCGACATCCCCCGGGACATATAATCAGCCCCAGCATTTT,CASSSTSPGTYNQPQHF
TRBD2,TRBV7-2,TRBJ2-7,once,TGTGCCAGCAGCTTAGCACCGGGACTAGCGGGATACGAGCAGTACTTC,CASSLAPGLAGYEQYF
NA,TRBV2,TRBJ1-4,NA,TGTGCCAGCAGCCCGTACGAAAAACTGTTTTTT,CASSPYEKLFF
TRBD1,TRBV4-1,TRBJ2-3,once,TGCGCCAGCAGCCAAGTAACAGGGGCGGATACGCAGTATTTT,CASSQVTGADTQYF
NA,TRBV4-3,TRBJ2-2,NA,TGCGCCAGCAGCCAAGATTTCGGGCAGGGGTCCGGGGAGCTGTTTTTT,CASSQDFGQGSGELFF
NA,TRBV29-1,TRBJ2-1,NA,TGCAGCGTTGAAGGGACAGTCTACAATGAGCAGTTCTTC,CSVEGTVYNEQFF
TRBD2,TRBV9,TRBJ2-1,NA,TGTGCCAGCAGCGTAGCTATAGCGGGAGGCTACAATGAGCAGTTCTTC,CASSVAIAGGYNEQFF
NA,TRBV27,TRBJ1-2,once,TGTGCCAGCGGACTAACAGACATCATCAAAGCCGGGGGCTACACCTTC,CASGLTDIIKAGGYTF
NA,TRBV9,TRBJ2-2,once,TGTGCCAGCAGCGCCGGAGGGGGGCTCGACACCGGGGAGCTGTTTTTT,CASSAGGGLDTGELFF
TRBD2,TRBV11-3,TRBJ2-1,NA,TGTGCCAGCAGCTCCCGGGACTATCACAATGAGCAGTTCTTC,CASSSRDYHNEQFF
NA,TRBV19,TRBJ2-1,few,TGTGCCAGTAGTCTCAGACCTGAGAGCTCCTACAATGAGCAGTTCTTC,CASSLRPESSYNEQFF
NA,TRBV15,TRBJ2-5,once,TGTGCCACCAGCAGAGACAGGGGTGGGCAAGAGACCCAGTACTTC,CATSRDRGGQETQYF
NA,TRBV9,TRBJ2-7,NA,TGTGCCAGCAGCCCCAGGGTCACAGGGACCTACGAGCAGTACTTC,CASSPRVTGTYEQYF
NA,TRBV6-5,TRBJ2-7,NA,TGTGCCAGCAGTTACTCCTCTACAAGCGACGAGCAGTACTTC,CASSYSSTSDEQYF
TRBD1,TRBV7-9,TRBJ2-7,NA,TGTGCCAGCAGCTTATTGGACAGGGGGGAGAGCGAGCAGTACTTC,CASSLLDRGESEQYF
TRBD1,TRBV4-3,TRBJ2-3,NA,TGCGCCAGCAGCCAAGGGACAGGGATCACAGATACGCAGTATTTT,CASSQGTGITDTQYF
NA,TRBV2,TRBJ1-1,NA,TGTGCCAGCAAAGGACGTAGGACTTTCTTT,CASKGRRTFF
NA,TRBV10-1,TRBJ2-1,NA,TGCGCCAGCAGTCTCGGTGCGGGGGCTAACAATGAGCAGTTCTTC,CASSLGAGANNEQFF
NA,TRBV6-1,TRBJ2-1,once,TGTGCCAGCAGTGAAGGGGGATGGAATGAGCAGTTCTTC,CASSEGGWNEQFF
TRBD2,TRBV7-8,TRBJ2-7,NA,TGTGCCAGCACCTCGGGGGAGGGGTCTCGAGAGCAGTACTTC,CASTSGEGSREQYF
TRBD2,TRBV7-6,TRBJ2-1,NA,TGTGCCAGCAGTGGAGGACTAGCGGGAGCGGATGAGCAGTTCTTC,CASSGGLAGADEQFF
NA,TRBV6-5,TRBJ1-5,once,TGTGCCAGCGTACCGGGAACAGGGACCAATCAGCCCCAGCATTTT,CASVPGTGTNQPQHF
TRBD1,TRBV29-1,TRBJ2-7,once,TGCAGCGTCGAGCTCCCGGGACAGAATGAGGAGCAGTACTTC,CSVELPGQNEEQYF
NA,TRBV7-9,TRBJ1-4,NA,TGTGCCAGCAGCTTAAGGACAGATCAGCGTGAAAAACTGTTTTTT,CASSLRTDQREKLFF
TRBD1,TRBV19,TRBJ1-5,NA,TGTGCCAGTAGTATAGTCTTCAGCGGACAGGGACGTCAGCCCCAGCATTTT,CASSIVFSGQGRQPQHF
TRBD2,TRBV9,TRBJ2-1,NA,TGTGCCAGCAGCGTAGCGCCGGTCCTAGCGGGATACCGCTCCGATGAGCAGTTCTTC,CASSVAPVLAGYRSDEQFF
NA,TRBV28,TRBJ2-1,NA,TGTGCCAGCAGTTTTGGAATGGGGCGCACTCTCTACAATGAGCAGTTCTTC,CASSFGMGRTLYNEQFF
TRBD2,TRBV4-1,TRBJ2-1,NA,TGCGCCAGTACTAGGACGGAGACTAGCGGGGGAAACAATGAGCAGTTCTTC,CASTRTETSGGNNEQFF
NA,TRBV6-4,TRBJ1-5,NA,TGTGCCAGCAGTGACTCGAGTCTTGTGGTGAGGGGCAATCAGCCCCAGCATTTT,CASSDSSLVVRGNQPQHF
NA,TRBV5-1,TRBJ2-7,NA,TGCGCCAGCAGCTTGGGAATACAGGGTGTCTACGAGCAGTACTTC,CASSLGIQGVYEQYF
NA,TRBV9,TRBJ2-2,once,TGTGCCAGCAGCGTAGATAACGGGGAGCTGTTTTTT,CASSVDNGELFF
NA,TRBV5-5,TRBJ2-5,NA,TGTGCCAGCAGCTTGGGATTAGGCACAGGAGAGACCCAGTACTTC,CASSLGLGTGETQYF
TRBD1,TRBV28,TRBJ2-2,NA,TGTGCCAGCAGTTGGACAGGGACCAACACCGGGGAGCTGTTTTTT,CASSWTGTNTGELFF
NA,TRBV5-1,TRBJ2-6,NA,TGCGCCAGCAGCTCGGGACCGGGCTCTGGGGCCAACGTCCTGACTTTC,CASSSGPGSGANVLTF
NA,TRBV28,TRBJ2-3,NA,TGTGCCAGCATCCCCCCCGGCGGGACGAAGGATACGCAGTATTTT,CASIPPGGTKDTQYF
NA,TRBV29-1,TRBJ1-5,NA,TGCAGCGCCCGGGCGGGGGAGGCTCAGCCCCAGCATTTT,CSARAGEAQPQHF
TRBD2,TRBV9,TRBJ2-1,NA,TGTGCCAGCAGCGTCCTAGCGGGGTCATACAATGAGCAGTTCTTC,CASSVLAGSYNEQFF
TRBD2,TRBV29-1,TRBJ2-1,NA,TGCAGCGTTGAGGCTAGCGGGAGGGCCTTTAGCGATGAGCAGTTCTTC,CSVEASGRAFSDEQFF
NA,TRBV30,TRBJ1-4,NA,TGTGCCGTGGAACCGGGAATCGGGGATGAAAAACTGTTTTTT,CAVEPGIGDEKLFF
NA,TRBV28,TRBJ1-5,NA,TGTGCCAGCAGTCCGACCAATCAGCCCCAGCATTTT,CASSPTNQPQHF
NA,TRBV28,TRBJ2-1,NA,TGTGCCAGCAGTTTACGGGGCGTAAGCCTGTACGATGAGCAGTTCTTC,CASSLRGVSLYDEQFF
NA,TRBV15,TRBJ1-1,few,TGTGCCACCAGCCACATGATTGGGGGCACTGAAGCTTTCTTT,CATSHMIGGTEAFF
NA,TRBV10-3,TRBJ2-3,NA,TGTGCCATCAGTGAGGTGGGTGGGAGCACAGATACGCAGTATTTT,CAISEVGGSTDTQYF
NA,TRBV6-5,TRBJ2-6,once,TGTGCCAGCAGTTACCAGGCTACCGGGGCCAACGTCCTGACTTTC,CASSYQATGANVLTF
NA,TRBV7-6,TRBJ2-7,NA,TGTGCCAGCAGCGCACTCGGGGAGTCGTACGAGCAGTACTTC,CASSALGESYEQYF
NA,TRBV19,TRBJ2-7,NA,TGTGCCAGTACCCCCTCAAGCGGATCGAGTGAGCAGTACTTC,CASTPSSGSSEQYF
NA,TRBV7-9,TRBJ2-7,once,TGTGCCAGCAGCACCCGGGAGTCCTACGAGCAGTACTTC,CASSTRESYEQYF